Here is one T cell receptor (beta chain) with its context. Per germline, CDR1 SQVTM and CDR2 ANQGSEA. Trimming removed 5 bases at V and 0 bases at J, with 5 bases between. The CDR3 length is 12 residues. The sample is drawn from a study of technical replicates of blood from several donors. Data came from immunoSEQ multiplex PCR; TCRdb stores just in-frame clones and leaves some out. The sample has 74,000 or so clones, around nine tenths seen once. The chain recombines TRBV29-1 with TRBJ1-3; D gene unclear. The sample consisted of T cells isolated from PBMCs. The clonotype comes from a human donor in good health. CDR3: CSVLDSGNTIYF. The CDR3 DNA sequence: TGCAGCGTTTTAGACTCTGGAAACACCATATATTTT.